A single sample gave rise to the 6 T cell receptor beta chains below, sequenced in a study of blood T cells in healthy people across ages. PCR was performed a second time for about 6 to 12 cycles using a sample-barcoded 5' primer and a J-beta primer mix. TCRdb redid the calling of the 5' RACE reads with MiXCR, one entry per CDR3 protein. Among about 640,000 distinct CDR3 sequences listed, 58% were seen once. What was sequenced was blood. All receptors come from a man in his fifties or sixties in good health.

The chain uses TRBV28 and TRBJ1-4; 10 bases are a match to TRBD1. Per the germline V gene, CDR1 is MDHEN and CDR2 is SYDVKM. The V segment lost 6 bases and the J segment 0 bases; nucleotides outside the gene matches: 4. This CDR3 has 16 amino acids. The CDR3 reads CASRETGGPTNEKLFF. DNA for the CDR3: TGTGCCAGCAGAGAGACAGGGGGCCCAACTAATGAAAAACTGTTTTTT.

CDR3 region: CASGPEWKNIQYF. CDR3 DNA: TGTGCCAGCGGTCCGGAGTGGAAAAACATTCAGTACTTC. V gene TRBV28 combines with J gene TRBJ2-4; D uncertain. CDR1 is MDHEN and CDR2 is SYDVKM in the germline V gene. The V end was cut by 8 bases, the J end by 4 bases, with 12 bases between. The CDR3 sequence is 13 residues long.

This chain uses TRBV12-3 or TRBV12-4 with TRBJ1-1; weak D call: TRBD1 (6 bases). CDR3 size: 15 residues. Trimming removed 1 base from V and 6 bases from J, with 15 bases in between. The DNA of the CDR3 is TGTGCCAGCAGTTTAGGGCCCAGGGGACGGGCTGAAGCTTTCTTT. Amino acids: CASSLGPRGRAEAFF.

The chain has TRBV6-1 and TRBJ2-1, with TRBD1 matching over 9 bases. V gave up 7 bases and J gave up 2 bases; unmatched junction bases: 6. This CDR3 contains 15 residues. Germline-derived CDR1 and CDR2 are MNHNS and SASEGT. CDR3 amino acids: CASIWTGVTYNEQFF. Written as DNA, the CDR3 is TGTGCCAGCATCTGGACAGGGGTGACCTACAATGAGCAGTTCTTC.

The chain employs TRBV5-1 and TRBJ2-3; 12 positions match TRBD2. The germline gives CDR1 SGHRS, CDR2 YFSETQ. The CDR3 consists of 17 residues. The junction had 13 bases not matched to a gene; V was cut back by 4 bases and J by 7 bases. The CDR3 loop is CASSLEGASGGGYTQYF. Written as DNA, the CDR3 is TGCGCCAGCAGCCTGGAAGGGGCTAGCGGGGGGGGATATACGCAGTATTTT.

This clonotype was picked up one time. J is TRBJ2-7 and V is TRBV6-1; 7 bases align to TRBD2. The CDR3 is made up of 15 amino acids. The ends lost 3 bases at V and 3 bases at J; junction bases unmatched: 8. Germline V gives CDR1 MNHNS, CDR2 SASEGT. CDR3 region: CASSDAGLTNYEQYF. In DNA, the CDR3 is TGTGCCAGCAGTGACGCGGGACTAACTAACTACGAGCAGTACTTC.